This T cell receptor (beta chain) was recorded in a study of T cell repertoires in cytomegalovirus infection. Study-level information: Well-studied HLA-B-restricted epitopes and recently identified HLA-C-restricted epitopes of CMV were both used in the study.

With 1 base removed from V and 1 base from J, the gap between germline ends came to 14 bases. Germline lookup yields CDR1 SGHTA and CDR2 FQGNSA. The CDR3 has 16 residues. This clonotype was detected ten times or more. Its matching antigen is unknown. MiXCR was run by TCRdb on the reads, yielding one entry per CDR3 protein. The sample has hundreds of thousands of distinct CDR3 sequences; 25% to 30% are singletons. The material sequenced was cultured PBMCs, taken from culture after CMV antigen stimulation. V is TRBV7-2 and J is TRBJ2-7; D is unresolved. This sequence originates from a human donor in good health (CMV status not recorded). Some clones in this sample may be carry-over from other donors' samples. CDR3 loop: CASSLVVGLGSYEQYF. The CDR3 bases are TGTGCCAGCAGCTTAGTGGTGGGCTTGGGATCCTACGAGCAGTACTTC.